This T cell receptor (beta chain) is drawn from a study of T-cell reconstitution after alpha-beta-depleted transplantation in children. In germline, CDR1 is MGHDK, CDR2 SYGVNS. This CDR3 region has 14 residues. Losses at the gene ends were 7 bases for V and 4 bases for J; bases not matched to a gene: 8. Library preparation (for TCRbeta) was performed with unique molecular identifiers. TCRdb re-derived calls from the PCR reads in MiXCR, one entry per CDR3 protein. Of roughly 400,000 distinct CDR3 sequences listed, 20% are singletons. The table lists this clonotype with many counts. This specimen was PBMCs from the stem cell graft donor, taken from the stem cell graft. V gene TRBV25-1 combines with J gene TRBJ2-3; TRBD2 matches 7 bases. This receptor was obtained from a human donor who donated a stem cell graft to a child with acute myeloid leukemia. The CDR3 loop is CASTPPGGSDTQYF. The CDR3 region has the DNA TGTGCCAGCACCCCCCCCGGGGGGTCAGATACGCAGTATTTT. The complete variable domain, with remaining parts taken from reference TRBV25-1 and TRBJ2-3, reads EADIYQTPRYLVIGTGKKITLECSQTMGHDKMYWYQQDPGMELHLIHYSYGVNSTEKGDLSSESTVSRIRTEHFPLTLESARPSHTSQYLCASTPPGGSDTQYFGPGTRLTVL.